This TCR beta chain was profiled in a study of T cells in Graves' hyperthyroidism and ophthalmopathy. Amplified regions were TCR beta CDR3 sequences from RNA transcripts. When the TCR CDR3 underwent first-round RT-PCR, the HTBI primer set was used. Via MiXCR, TCRdb re-called the multiplex PCR reads, giving one row per CDR3 protein. Of under 550,000 distinct CDR3 sequences in the sample, roughly 15% were seen once. Patients counted as stable if ophthalmopathy did not develop within 18 months. Out of 10 ml of fresh peripheral blood came the PBMCs. This clonotype showed up just a few times. Germline V gene data show CDR1 as MGHRA and CDR2 as YSYEKL. This CDR3 contains 14 residues. The V end was cut by 0 bases, the J end by 2 bases, with 6 bases between.

This receptor was taken from a woman aged 18-29 years with Graves' hyperthyroidism. The sequenced sample consisted of blood. The V and J genes are TRBV4-1 and TRBJ2-3, with D hard to call. CDR3 residues: CASSQDPVTDTQYF. The DNA of the CDR3 is TGCGCCAGCAGCCAAGATCCTGTCACAGATACGCAGTATTTT.